The next 32 T cell receptor beta chains were all read from a single sample in a study of blood T cell repertoires in COVID-19. TCRdb's copy holds only in-frame clones and misses some; the assay was immunoSEQ multiplex PCR. Among approximately 170,000 clones listed, 65% to 80% were seen once. The specimen was peripheral blood. These receptors were obtained from a woman aged 45 to 65 with acute or convalescent COVID-19.

This chain uses TRBV6-5 with TRBJ1-1; D is unresolved. The CDR3 is made up of 16 amino acids. Germline V CDR1 and CDR2: MNHEY, SVGAGI. Trimming shortened V by 2 bases and J by 0 bases, and 13 bases separated the two germline ends. The CDR3 here is CASSYKFVRMNTEAFF. The CDR3 region has the DNA TGTGCCAGCAGTTACAAGTTTGTCAGGATGAACACTGAAGCTTTCTTT.

J is TRBJ1-4 and V is TRBV10-2; 8 bases agree with TRBD1. With V trimmed by 7 bases and J by 4 bases, 5 bases remained unmatched. CDR1 is WSHSY and CDR2 is SAAADI in the germline V gene. The length of the CDR3 is 14 residues. The CDR3 bases are TGCGCCAGCACCACGGACAGGGTTAATGAAAAACTGTTTTTT. It encodes CASTTDRVNEKLFF.

This clone was seen more than once but under ten times. The chain combines TRBV28 with TRBJ1-5; D remains ambiguous. CDR3 size: 16 residues. Germline V CDR1 and CDR2: MDHEN, SYDVKM. V was trimmed by 2 bases and J by 0 bases, leaving 11 bases between them. This CDR3 is CASSLRSGNSNQPQHF. The DNA for the CDR3 is TGTGCCAGCAGTTTACGGTCGGGGAATAGCAATCAGCCCCAGCATTTT.

The CDR3 region has the DNA TGTGCCATCAGTGAGTCGAGTCTAAGTGAAAAACTGTTTTTT. Protein: CAISESSLSEKLFF. This chain joins TRBV10-3 and TRBJ1-4; D remains ambiguous. Germline V gives CDR1 ENHRY, CDR2 SYGVKD. Trimming pared 0 bases from V and 7 bases from J, leaving 9 bases between. The CDR3 sequence is 14 residues long.

The table lists this clone with many counts. Other DNA sequences in this sample translate to the same CDR3. The J gene is TRBJ2-2, the V gene TRBV24-1; 7 nucleotides align to TRBD1. The CDR3 loop spans 15 amino acids. Trimming removed 7 bases from V and 2 bases from J; junction bases left unmatched: 6. Germline V CDR1 and CDR2: KGHDR, SFDVKD. Here the CDR3 DNA reads TGTGCCACCAGCCGGGACAGCGCAAACACCGGGGAGCTGTTTTTT. Its protein product is CATSRDSANTGELFF.

The V call is TRBV7-9, the J call TRBJ2-7; tentatively, D is TRBD2 (6 bases). The V and J ends lost 5 bases and 5 bases respectively, with 10 bases between them. Germline CDR1 and CDR2: SEHNR and FQNEAQ (reference sequence). This CDR3 is built from 12 residues. DNA for the CDR3: TGTGCCAGCAGCCGATGGGAGGACGAGCAGTACTTC. It specifies CASSRWEDEQYF. The full variable domain, its missing parts supplied by reference TRBV7-9 and TRBJ2-7, is DTGVSQNPRHKITKRGQNVTFRCDPISEHNRLYWYRQTLGQGPEFLTYFQNEAQLEKSRLLSDRFSAERPKGSFSTLEIQRTEQGDSAMYLCASSRWEDEQYFGPGTRLTVT.

The chain joins TRBV19 to TRBJ1-3; possibly TRBD1 for D (5 bases). The CDR3 spans 16 residues. Germline assignment: CDR1 LNHDA and CDR2 SQIVND (reference sequence). Trimming left V 5 bases short and J 0 bases short, with 14 bases between. The CDR3 bases are TGTGCCAGTAGTCGCGACAGATCATCCTCTGGAAACACCATATATTTT. Protein sequence: CASSRDRSSSGNTIYF.

V usage is TRBV28 and J usage is TRBJ1-5; 10 positions agree with TRBD1. CDR3 size: 17 residues. Germline-derived CDR1 and CDR2 are MDHEN and SYDVKM. The V gene end was trimmed by 6 bases and the J gene end by 3 bases; junction bases not matched to a gene: 11. CDR3 coding DNA: TGTGCCAGCAGGCCCTTGGGGACAGGGGTCTTCAATCAGCCCCAGCATTTT. Protein: CASRPLGTGVFNQPQHF.

This chain uses TRBV24-1 with TRBJ2-2; 10 bases agree with TRBD1. This CDR3 has 15 amino acids. V lost 9 bases and J lost 4; bases outside the gene matches: 7. CDR1 and CDR2 (germline): KGHDR, SFDVKD. The CDR3: CATGGQGYGTGELFF. The CDR3 DNA is TGTGCCACCGGGGGACAGGGGTATGGCACCGGGGAGCTGTTTTTT.

For the CDR3, the DNA is TGTGCCAGTAGACCTACGGGGACAGGGAGGAACACCGGGGAGCTGTTTTTT. Translated, it gives CASRPTGTGRNTGELFF. The rearrangement joins TRBV19 to TRBJ2-2, with TRBD1 matching 9 bases. V was clipped by 6 bases and J by 1 base; unmatched bases: 9. Germline CDR1 and CDR2: LNHDA and SQIVND (reference sequence). The CDR3 extends over 17 amino acids.

The chain recombines TRBV5-6 with TRBJ2-2; D gene ambiguous. Trimming left V 2 bases short and J 6 bases short, with 14 bases between. Per the germline V gene, CDR1 is SGHDT and CDR2 is YYEEEE. The CDR3 runs 15 residues. CDR3 sequence reads: CASSFRVNNAGELFF. The DNA of the CDR3 is TGTGCCAGCAGCTTTCGGGTGAATAACGCCGGGGAGCTGTTTTTT.

The V and J genes are TRBV6-6 and TRBJ1-6, with 9 positions matching TRBD1. Germline V gene lookup returns CDR1 MNHNY and CDR2 SVGAGI (reference sequence). J was trimmed by 10 bases and V by 7 bases; bases with no gene match: 11. The CDR3 is 15 amino acids. This CDR3 is CASTGTGKRGSPLHF. In DNA, the CDR3 is TGTGCCAGCACAGGGACAGGGAAAAGAGGCTCACCCCTCCACTTT.

The rearrangement joins TRBV14 to TRBJ2-1, with D tentatively TRBD2 (5 bases). V was cut by 2 bases and J by 1 base, with 12 bases left in between. The CDR3 has 16 residues. Germline lookup yields CDR1 SGHDN and CDR2 FVKESK. CDR3 sequence (DNA): TGTGCCAGCAGCCAACACGGGGTGGGTTCCTACAATGAGCAGTTCTTC. This sequence encodes CASSQHGVGSYNEQFF.

V is TRBV5-1 and J is TRBJ1-2, with D perhaps matching TRBD1 (6 bases). Trimming took off 4 bases at V and 2 bases at J, with 15 bases between the two ends. CDR1 SGHRS and CDR2 YFSETQ come from the germline V gene. This CDR3 spans 15 amino acids. The CDR3 is CASSATATGNYGYTF. The CDR3 DNA reads as TGCGCCAGCAGCGCCACCGCTACAGGGAACTATGGCTACACCTTC.

The chain joins TRBV5-4 to TRBJ1-1, with TRBD1 as a possible D gene (5 bases). V shed 0 bases and J shed 8 bases, with 8 bases lying between them. In germline, CDR1 is SGHNT, CDR2 YYREEE (reference sequence). CDR3 length equals 12 residues. CDR3: CASSLGQGEAFF. The CDR3 DNA follows: TGTGCCAGCAGCTTGGGCCAGGGAGAAGCTTTCTTT. The whole variable domain, filled in from reference TRBV5-4 and TRBJ1-1, reads ETGVTQSPTHLIKTRGQQVTLRCSSQSGHNTVSWYQQALGQGPQFIFQYYREEENGRGNFPPRFSGLQFPNYSSELNVNALELDDSALYLCASSLGQGEAFFGQGTRLTVV.

The V gene is TRBV5-1, the J gene TRBJ1-1; D may be TRBD1 (6 bases). Trimming left V 0 bases short and J 6 bases short, with 9 bases between. This CDR3 has 13 amino acids. Germline V lookup: CDR1 SGHRS, CDR2 YFSETQ. The CDR3 loop is CASSLVGAPEAFF. CDR3 coding DNA: TGCGCCAGCAGCTTGGTGGGGGCCCCTGAAGCTTTCTTT.

The chain uses TRBV2 and TRBJ2-7, with a possible D match to TRBD2 (5 bases). V lost 6 bases, J lost 2 bases, and 14 bases lay in between. The CDR3 length is 14 residues. Germline CDR1 reads SNHLY; CDR2 reads FYNNEI. Here the CDR3 DNA reads TGTGCCAGCAGAAGGACGGGGAGCGCCTACGAGCAGTACTTC. Protein: CASRRTGSAYEQYF.

The V call is TRBV28, the J call TRBJ1-1, with 12 bases aligning to TRBD1. J gave up 3 bases and V 5 bases, and 7 bases lay outside the gene matches. Germline V gives CDR1 MDHEN, CDR2 SYDVKM. The CDR3 runs to 16 residues. CDR3: CASSPGQGAFDTEAFF. In DNA form, the CDR3 reads TGTGCCAGCAGTCCGGGACAGGGGGCGTTTGACACTGAAGCTTTCTTT.

This clone has just one count. The chain recombines TRBV6-5 with TRBJ2-7; 9 nucleotides line up with TRBD1. V was clipped by 4 bases and J by 1 base; unmatched bases: 5. Germline values: CDR1 MNHEY, CDR2 SVGAGI. CDR3 length: 15 residues. The CDR3, as DNA: TGTGCCAGCAGTTCTACCGGGACAGGGTCCTACGAGCAGTACTTC. Protein sequence: CASSSTGTGSYEQYF.

In this sample, this clone turned up once. V is TRBV19 and J is TRBJ2-2, with unresolved D. The V and J ends lost 11 bases and 0 bases respectively, with 13 bases between them. The CDR3 runs 14 residues. Germline CDR1 and CDR2: LNHDA and SQIVND (reference sequence). CDR3 residues: CAAARLANTGELFF. The CDR3 DNA sequence: TGTGCCGCTGCCCGACTGGCGAACACCGGGGAGCTGTTTTTT.

This chain uses TRBV5-1 with TRBJ2-2; tentatively, D is TRBD1 (5 bases). The CDR3 runs 15 residues. V shed 4 bases and J shed 4 bases, with 14 bases lying between them. Germline V gene sequence: CDR1 SGHRS, CDR2 YFSETQ. The DNA for the CDR3 is TGCGCCAGCAGCACGGGCAGGGTGGCCACCGGGGAGCTGTTTTTT. This codes for CASSTGRVATGELFF.

V usage is TRBV6-5 and J usage is TRBJ2-7, with D possibly being TRBD2 (6 bases). Germline V gives CDR1 MNHEY, CDR2 SVGAGI. This CDR3 has 15 amino acids. Written as DNA, the CDR3 is TGTGCAAAACACGGGAGAGGGCCATTCTCCTACGAGCAGTACTTC. Protein sequence: CAKHGRGPFSYEQYF.

This chain uses TRBV12-3 or TRBV12-4 with TRBJ1-1; TRBD1 might be the D (5 bases). The CDR3 extends over 13 amino acids. With 6 bases removed from V and 3 bases from J, the gap between germline ends came to 11 bases. CDR3 loop: CASRMEGYTEAFF. The CDR3, as DNA: TGTGCCAGCAGGATGGAGGGGTACACTGAAGCTTTCTTT.

The chain uses TRBV7-2 and TRBJ1-3; D is unresolved. The CDR3 is made up of 15 amino acids. V shed 1 base and J shed 2 bases, with 9 bases lying between them. Germline-derived CDR1 and CDR2 are SGHTA and FQGNSA. The CDR3 here is CASSLDRSPGNTIYF. The DNA of the CDR3 is TGTGCCAGCAGCTTAGACCGGTCGCCTGGAAACACCATATATTTT.

Only one count was recorded for this clone. The chain couples TRBV2 to TRBJ2-1; TRBD2 matches at 7 bases. Unmatched junction bases numbered 7, after V lost 1 base and J lost 4 bases. Per the germline V gene, CDR1 is SNHLY and CDR2 is FYNNEI. This CDR3 spans 16 amino acids. CDR3 sequence reads: CASSEVAGARYNEQFF. The CDR3 region has the DNA TGTGCCAGCAGTGAAGTAGCGGGTGCGAGGTACAATGAGCAGTTCTTC.

The chain recombines TRBV19 with TRBJ2-1; 7 bases fit TRBD1. The CDR3 contains 13 residues. Germline assignment: CDR1 LNHDA and CDR2 SQIVND (reference sequence). V was pared by 7 bases and J by 2 bases, with 2 bases of the junction left unmatched. DNA of the CDR3: TGTGCCAGTAATCAGGGGGCCTACAATGAGCAGTTCTTC. Translated, it gives CASNQGAYNEQFF. Looking up the rest from reference TRBV19 and TRBJ2-1 gives the full variable domain: DGGITQSPKYLFRKEGQNVTLSCEQNLNHDAMYWYRQDPGQGLRLIYYSQIVNDFQKGDIAEGYSVSREKKESFPLTVTSAQKNPTAFYLCASNQGAYNEQFFGPGTRLTVL.

The sample holds a few counts of this clone. The J gene is TRBJ2-3, the V gene TRBV7-9, with a possible D match to TRBD2 (6 bases). The ends were cut back, 6 bases at V and 0 bases at J, with 16 bases in the middle. Per germline, CDR1 SEHNR and CDR2 FQNEAQ (reference sequence). This CDR3 region has 16 residues. CDR3 DNA: TGTGCCAGCAGTCACCCGGGACTCTATAGCACAGATACGCAGTATTTT. This translates into CASSHPGLYSTDTQYF.

There are a few counts of this clone. The V gene is TRBV5-4, the J gene TRBJ2-2; 9 bases align to TRBD2. Germline assignment: CDR1 SGHNT and CDR2 YYREEE (reference sequence). This CDR3 spans 16 amino acids. Trimming cost V 4 bases and J 3 bases; bases outside gene matches: 7. CDR3 loop: CASSDMAGGYTGELFF. The CDR3 DNA follows: TGTGCCAGCAGCGACATGGCGGGAGGGTACACCGGGGAGCTGTTTTTT.

Only one count was recorded for this clone. This chain uses TRBV19 with TRBJ2-2; 10 nucleotides agree with TRBD1. V lost 2 bases and J lost 5; bases outside the gene matches: 5. The CDR3 consists of 16 residues. The germline CDR1 and CDR2 sequences are LNHDA and SQIVND (reference sequence). The CDR3 protein is CASSIIDRGRTGELFF. Here the CDR3 DNA reads TGTGCCAGTAGTATAATCGACAGGGGGCGAACCGGGGAGCTGTTTTTT.

The V and J genes are TRBV5-1 and TRBJ2-5; the match to TRBD2 covers 8 bases. J lost 1 base, V lost 4 bases, and 6 bases had no gene match. Germline V gene sequence: CDR1 SGHRS, CDR2 YFSETQ. The CDR3 has 15 residues. In nucleotides, the CDR3 is TGCGCCAGCAGCACCGCCGGGACTAGCCAAGAGACCCAGTACTTC. Amino acids: CASSTAGTSQETQYF.

CDR3 sequence reads: CASSLAPGEQFF. CDR3 nucleotides: TGTGCCAGCAGCTTGGCACCAGGTGAGCAGTTCTTC. V usage is TRBV5-4 and J usage is TRBJ2-1, with D unclear. This CDR3 is built from 12 residues. Trimming left V 0 bases short and J 9 bases short, with 7 bases between. Per the germline V gene, CDR1 is SGHNT and CDR2 is YYREEE (reference sequence).

This rearrangement joins TRBV4-1 to TRBJ1-6; TRBD1 matches 7 bases. CDR1 and CDR2 (germline): MGHRA, YSYEKL. J was trimmed by 6 bases and V by 0 bases; bases with no gene match: 8. The CDR3 spans 17 residues. The CDR3 is CASSQDPMTGRNSPLHF. The CDR3 coding sequence is TGCGCCAGCAGCCAAGATCCGATGACAGGGCGTAATTCACCCCTCCACTTT.